This T cell receptor (beta chain) was identified in a study of blood T cell repertoires in COVID-19. Looking at the study overall: COVID-19 samples from acute and convalescent phases originated in the United States, Italy and Spain. Sources were T cells, B-cell-depleted T cells, or PBMCs; the material itself was cDNA or gDNA.

V gave up 6 bases and J gave up 6 bases, with 17 bases separating them. Germline CDR1 reads SNHLY; CDR2 reads FYNNEI. The CDR3 totals 14 residues. Authors' methods: From reference gene primer amplification, estimates of nucleated cell counts were derived. Sequencing used immunoSEQ multiplex PCR; TCRdb keeps in-frame clones, though not all of them. V, J and clone size were drawn from that table, and D and trimming were deduced from the DNA. The table includes fewer than 350,000 clones, roughly 87% detected once. The chain has TRBV2 and TRBJ1-2; D may be TRBD1 (6 bases). The receptor was isolated from a man between 18 and 35 years old with active or convalescent COVID-19. Sequencing input: peripheral blood. The CDR3 nucleotides are TGTGCCAGCAGAACTCGGACAGACTGGGATGGCTACACCTTC. Translating it yields CASRTRTDWDGYTF.